The 25 T cell receptor beta chains below come from one sample, sequenced in a study of blood T cell repertoires in COVID-19 (dated by TCRdb to 2020 to 2022). Receptor amplification or capture employed the immunoSEQ multiplex PCR assay. Here the immuneACCESS table is served through TCRdb, limited to in-frame sequences with V and J called. Missing clones are a known gap in these copies; in checked studies unresolved V genes cover under half, and the rest lacks a known reason. Here the sample has roughly 200,000 clones; roughly 82% occur a single time. Of the sample, around 5.2% falls within the top ten clones. Material: PBMCs or T cells enriched from blood (not recorded which). The receptors were sampled from a woman aged 60 to 75 with acute COVID-19.

V usage is TRBV19 and J usage is TRBJ1-4; D is possibly TRBD1 (5 bases). Germline V gene lookup returns CDR1 LNHDA and CDR2 SQIVND (reference sequence). V was clipped by 8 bases and J by 8 bases, with 15 bases between them. This CDR3 has 13 residues. CDR3 coding DNA: TGTGCCAGTGGGGCCCGGGCCGGGGAAAAACTGTTTTTT. Translated, it gives CASGARAGEKLFF. The complete variable domain, with remaining parts taken from reference TRBV19 and TRBJ1-4, reads DGGITQSPKYLFRKEGQNVTLSCEQNLNHDAMYWYRQDPGQGLRLIYYSQIVNDFQKGDIAEGYSVSREKKESFPLTVTSAQKNPTAFYLCASGARAGEKLFFGSGTQLSVL.

This clone was picked up a small number of times. This chain links TRBV29-1 with TRBJ1-2; 7 nucleotides match TRBD1. With V trimmed by 1 base and J by 8 bases, 7 bases remained unmatched. Per the germline V gene, CDR1 is SQVTM and CDR2 is ANQGSEA. The CDR3 runs to 13 residues. This CDR3 reads CSVEGQGDWGYTF. DNA for the CDR3: TGCAGCGTTGAAGGTCAGGGGGATTGGGGCTACACCTTC.

This clone was observed a single time. The chain joins TRBV12-3 or TRBV12-4 to TRBJ1-2; D is ambiguous. Between the trimmed V and J ends, which lost 5 bases and 4 bases, there was a span of 11 bases. The CDR3 consists of 13 residues. CDR3: CASSLPLAYGYTF. The CDR3 DNA reads TGTGCCAGCAGTCTCCCCTTAGCCTATGGCTACACCTTC.

This sequence joins TRBV6-5 and TRBJ1-1; unclear D gene. V lost 6 bases to trimming and J lost 4 bases, with 12 bases between them. Germline CDR1 is MNHEY and CDR2 is SVGAGI. The CDR3 loop spans 13 amino acids. The CDR3 protein is CASSRYEGTEAFF. CDR3 bases: TGTGCCAGCAGCCGTTACGAGGGCACTGAAGCTTTCTTT.

The rearrangement joins TRBV30 to TRBJ1-4, with 7 bases fitting TRBD1. The CDR3 has 14 residues. The V gene end was trimmed by 6 bases and the J gene end by 6 bases; junction bases not matched to a gene: 10. Looked up from germline, CDR1 is GTSNPN and CDR2 is SVGIG (reference sequence). The CDR3 DNA sequence: TGTGCCTGTTCGACAGGGAGCGTGTATGAAAAACTGTTTTTT. As protein: CACSTGSVYEKLFF.

The V gene is TRBV30, the J gene TRBJ2-5, with D possibly matching TRBD2 (5 bases). This CDR3 contains 13 residues. Germline CDR1 and CDR2: GTSNPN and SVGIG (reference sequence). Deletions cut 5 bases from V and 7 bases from J, with 17 bases between. The CDR3 loop is CAWAGNYEGTQYF. DNA of the CDR3: TGTGCCTGGGCCGGCAACTACGAGGGGACCCAGTACTTC.

The chain employs TRBV5-1 and TRBJ2-1; 9 bases line up with TRBD1. The trim removed 4 bases at V and 4 bases at J, leaving 9 bases unmatched. Germline CDR1 is SGHRS and CDR2 is YFSETQ. The CDR3 sequence is 16 residues long. CDR3 sequence (DNA): TGCGCCAGCAGCCAGGGACAGGGCGCGGAATACAATGAGCAGTTCTTC. Its translation: CASSQGQGAEYNEQFF.

This chain connects TRBV18 to TRBJ1-1; D may be TRBD1 (6 bases). With 3 bases removed from V and 4 bases from J, the gap between germline ends came to 12 bases. Germline CDR1 KGHSH, CDR2 LQKENI. CDR3 size: 14 residues. CDR3 sequence reads: CASSPIEGVTEAFF. CDR3 in DNA: TGTGCCAGCTCACCGATTGAGGGGGTCACTGAAGCTTTCTTT.

V gene TRBV5-4 combines with J gene TRBJ2-3; 11 bases agree with TRBD2. Trimming removed 0 bases from V and 5 bases from J; junction bases left unmatched: 5. Germline V CDR1 and CDR2: SGHNT, YYREEE (reference sequence). The CDR3 contains 16 residues. This CDR3 reads CASSLGLAGGIDTQYF. For the CDR3, the DNA is TGTGCCAGCAGCTTGGGGCTAGCGGGGGGTATAGATACGCAGTATTTT.

The chain employs TRBV6-1 and TRBJ2-7, with D possibly matching TRBD2 (5 bases). There are 13 residues in the CDR3. Trimming stripped 2 bases from V and 5 bases from J, with 10 bases between. The germline CDR1 and CDR2 sequences are MNHNS and SASEGT. The DNA of the CDR3 is TGTGCCAGCAGTGAATCCCCCGGGGACGAGCAGTACTTC. It specifies CASSESPGDEQYF.

J is TRBJ1-5 and V is TRBV11-2; no firm D call. Trimming took off 3 bases at V and 7 bases at J, with 16 bases between the two ends. The CDR3 extends over 15 amino acids. Germline V gives CDR1 SGHAT, CDR2 FQNNGV. The DNA for the CDR3 is TGTGCCAGCAGCTTCGGGGTCTCGTTAGACCAGCCCCAGCATTTT. Translation: CASSFGVSLDQPQHF.

The V gene is TRBV28, the J gene TRBJ1-6; 9 bases are a match to TRBD1. The J segment lost 8 bases and the V segment lost 6 bases, leaving 8 bases of the junction unmatched. CDR1 MDHEN and CDR2 SYDVKM come from the germline V gene. This CDR3 contains 15 residues. In DNA, the CDR3 is TGTGCCAGCAGCCGGGGACAGGGACTCGATTCACCCCTCCACTTT. This codes for CASSRGQGLDSPLHF.

The chain couples TRBV19 to TRBJ1-4, with 9 nucleotides matching TRBD1. The CDR3 loop spans 14 amino acids. After removal of 5 bases from V and 8 bases from J, the junction contained 6 bases not matched to a gene. Per the germline V gene, CDR1 is LNHDA and CDR2 is SQIVND (reference sequence). CDR3 region: CASSSQGAREKLFF. CDR3 bases: TGTGCCAGTAGTTCACAGGGGGCCCGGGAAAAACTGTTTTTT.

This chain uses TRBV19 with TRBJ1-4; the match to TRBD1 covers 8 bases. The ends lost 3 bases at V and 3 bases at J; junction bases unmatched: 3. The CDR3 is 15 residues long. Germline V gene sequence: CDR1 LNHDA, CDR2 SQIVND (reference sequence). CDR3 sequence: CASSMRTGSNEKLFF. The CDR3 bases are TGTGCCAGTAGTATGAGGACAGGGTCTAATGAAAAACTGTTTTTT.

The genes are TRBV5-8 and TRBJ2-5, with TRBD2 as a possible D gene (5 bases). This CDR3 is 15 amino acids long. Between the trimmed V and J ends, which lost 0 bases and 5 bases, there was a span of 14 bases. Germline V gene sequence: CDR1 SGHTS, CDR2 YDEGEE. CDR3 DNA: TGTGCCAGCAGCTTGGGTGGATCCTGGGAGGAGACCCAGTACTTC. Translating it yields CASSLGGSWEETQYF.

The rearrangement joins TRBV5-5 to TRBJ1-5; the D is unclear. The germline V and J ends were trimmed by 0 bases and 0 bases, with 10 bases remaining between them. This CDR3 region has 16 residues. The V gene's germline CDR1 is SGHKS and CDR2 YYEKEE (reference sequence). In DNA, the CDR3 is TGTGCCAGCAGCTTGGGATCGGTTAATAGCAATCAGCCCCAGCATTTT. This gives the protein CASSLGSVNSNQPQHF.

The chain carries TRBV2 and TRBJ1-5, with 7 bases fitting TRBD1. The germline V gene has CDR1 SNHLY and CDR2 FYNNEI. J was trimmed by 6 bases and V by 8 bases; bases with no gene match: 4. The CDR3 length is 12 residues. CDR3 region: CASARGTQPQHF. CDR3 DNA sequence: TGTGCCAGCGCCAGGGGGACTCAGCCCCAGCATTTT.

This clone has a single count. This chain uses TRBV28 with TRBJ1-2, with TRBD1 matching 10 bases. Germline V CDR1 and CDR2: MDHEN, SYDVKM. The ends lost 5 bases at V and 6 bases at J; junction bases unmatched: 12. The CDR3 has 16 amino acids. The CDR3 sequence: CASSTPSPTGGNGYTF. In nucleotides, the CDR3 is TGTGCCAGCAGTACTCCTTCCCCGACAGGGGGCAATGGCTACACCTTC.

The chain is built from TRBV7-2 and TRBJ2-6; a possible D gene is TRBD2 (6 bases). Trimming pared 2 bases from V and 9 bases from J, leaving 8 bases between. CDR3 length: 13 residues. Germline CDR1 reads SGHTA; CDR2 reads FQGNSA. The CDR3 is CASSLLEGNVLTF. The CDR3 DNA sequence: TGTGCCAGCAGCTTATTGGAGGGCAACGTCCTGACTTTC.

The rearrangement links TRBV5-5 to TRBJ1-4, with D uncertain. With 5 bases removed from V and 0 bases from J, the gap between germline ends came to 14 bases. Germline values: CDR1 SGHKS, CDR2 YYEKEE (reference sequence). The CDR3 is made up of 16 amino acids. CDR3 sequence: CASRPLNSATNEKLFF. CDR3 DNA: TGTGCCAGCAGACCCTTAAACTCCGCAACTAATGAAAAACTGTTTTTT. The full variable domain, completed using reference TRBV5-5 and TRBJ1-4, is DAGVTQSPTHLIKTRGQQVTLRCSPISGHKSVSWYQQVLGQGPQFIFQYYEKEERGRGNFPDRFSARQFPNYSSELNVNALLLGDSALYLCASRPLNSATNEKLFFGSGTQLSVL.

The sample holds one count of this clone. The V gene is TRBV5-6, the J gene TRBJ1-1; D call uncertain. This CDR3 has 14 residues. Germline CDR1 and CDR2: SGHDT and YYEEEE. Trimming took 0 bases from V and 0 from J, leaving 6 bases between them. Here the CDR3 DNA reads TGTGCCAGCAGCTTGGGAGGGTTGAACACTGAAGCTTTCTTT. Translated: CASSLGGLNTEAFF. Full variable domain (missing parts from reference TRBV5-6 and TRBJ1-1): DAGVTQSPTHLIKTRGQQVTLRCSPKSGHDTVSWYQQALGQGPQFIFQYYEEEERQRGNFPDRFSGHQFPNYSSELNVNALLLGDSALYLCASSLGGLNTEAFFGQGTRLTVV.

The J gene is TRBJ1-5, the V gene TRBV19; no clear D. Deletions cut 4 bases from V and 3 bases from J, with 7 bases between. The CDR3 is 13 residues long. CDR1 and CDR2 from the germline V gene are LNHDA and SQIVND (reference sequence). For the CDR3, the DNA is TGTGCCAGTAGTAGAGGGATCAATCAGCCCCAGCATTTT. Its translation is CASSRGINQPQHF.

This clone came up once. V gene TRBV10-2 combines with J gene TRBJ2-2; 7 bases agree with TRBD1. The CDR3 runs to 16 residues. V gave up 3 bases and J gave up 7 bases; unmatched junction bases: 11. Looked up from germline, CDR1 is WSHSY and CDR2 is SAAADI. CDR3 nucleotides: TGCGCCAGCAGTGAAGTTTTTAGGGGGCCCAGCGGGGAGCTGTTTTTT. The encoded protein is CASSEVFRGPSGELFF.

The chain employs TRBV5-6 and TRBJ2-2; D is unresolved. This CDR3 comprises 13 residues. The germline V gene has CDR1 SGHDT and CDR2 YYEEEE. The V end was cut by 3 bases, the J end by 8 bases, with 11 bases between. The CDR3 bases are TGTGCCAGCAGCTCAGGAAGGCGAGGGGAGCTGTTTTTT. The encoded protein is CASSSGRRGELFF.

In nucleotides, the CDR3 is TGTGCCAGCAGCTTAGACCTAGAATTAGATACGCAGTATTTT. Its translation is CASSLDLELDTQYF. This sequence joins TRBV11-2 and TRBJ2-3, with D unclear. Germline V gene lookup returns CDR1 SGHAT and CDR2 FQNNGV. V was trimmed by 0 bases and J by 5 bases, leaving 9 bases between them. The CDR3 spans 14 residues.